The clone carrying this TCR beta chain showed up many times. Its antigen is undetermined. These data belong to a study of T cells in Graves' hyperthyroidism and ophthalmopathy. CDR1 is SQVTM and CDR2 is ANQGSEA in the germline V gene. With 4 bases clipped from V and 5 bases from J, the junction kept 7 bases outside the gene matches. The CDR3 is 14 amino acids. The TCR beta CDR3 regions underwent amplification using RNA transcripts as the source. A set of HTBI primers served as the primers for a first-round RT-PCR of the TCR CDR3. In TCRdb, the multiplex PCR reads were re-called with MiXCR into one record per CDR3 protein. The sample includes approximately 620,000 distinct CDR3 sequences, approximately 15% of them seen just once. Study-wide findings and caveats: Most clonotypes expanded in thyroid above 0.001 were likewise present in blood. In validation, the model predicted ophthalmopathy. These predictions came a median about 6.8 months before onset.

The specimen was blood. This clonotype was obtained from a woman in her 40s with Graves' ophthalmopathy. The chain has TRBV29-1 and TRBJ2-5; 10 bases are shared with TRBD1. The CDR3 loop reads CSVVWDRGWETQYF. Written as DNA, the CDR3 is TGCAGCGTTGTGTGGGACAGGGGCTGGGAGACCCAGTACTTC.